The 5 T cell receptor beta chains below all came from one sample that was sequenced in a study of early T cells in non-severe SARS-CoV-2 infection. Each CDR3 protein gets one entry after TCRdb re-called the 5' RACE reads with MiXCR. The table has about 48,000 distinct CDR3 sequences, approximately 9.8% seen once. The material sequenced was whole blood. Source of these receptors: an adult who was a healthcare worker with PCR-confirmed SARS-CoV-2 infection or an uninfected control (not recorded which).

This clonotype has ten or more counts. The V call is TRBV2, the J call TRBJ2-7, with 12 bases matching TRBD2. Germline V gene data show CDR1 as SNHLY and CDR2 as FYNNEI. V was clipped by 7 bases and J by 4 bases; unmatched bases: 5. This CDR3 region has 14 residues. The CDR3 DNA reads TGTGCCAGCAACCGAGGGACTAGCGGGTACGAGCAGTACTTC. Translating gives CASNRGTSGYEQYF.

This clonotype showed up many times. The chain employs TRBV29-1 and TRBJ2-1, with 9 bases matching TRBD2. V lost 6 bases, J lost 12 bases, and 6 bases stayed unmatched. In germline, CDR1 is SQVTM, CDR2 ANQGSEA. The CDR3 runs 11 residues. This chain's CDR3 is CSVGLAGSQFF. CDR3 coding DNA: TGCAGCGTGGGACTAGCCGGTTCGCAGTTCTTC.

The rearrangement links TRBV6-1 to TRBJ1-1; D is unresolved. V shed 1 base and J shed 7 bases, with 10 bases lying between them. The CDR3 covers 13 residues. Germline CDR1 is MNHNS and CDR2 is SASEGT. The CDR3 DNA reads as TGTGCCAGCAGTGAAGAAGGACTGGGTGAAGCTTTCTTT. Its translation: CASSEEGLGEAFF.

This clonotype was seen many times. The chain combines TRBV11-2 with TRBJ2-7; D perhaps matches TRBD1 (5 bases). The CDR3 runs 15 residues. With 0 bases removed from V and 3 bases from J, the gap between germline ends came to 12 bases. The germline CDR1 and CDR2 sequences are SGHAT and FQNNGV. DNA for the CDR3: TGTGCCAGCAGCTTAGAGTTTGGGGCGCGCTACGAGCAGTACTTC. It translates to CASSLEFGARYEQYF.

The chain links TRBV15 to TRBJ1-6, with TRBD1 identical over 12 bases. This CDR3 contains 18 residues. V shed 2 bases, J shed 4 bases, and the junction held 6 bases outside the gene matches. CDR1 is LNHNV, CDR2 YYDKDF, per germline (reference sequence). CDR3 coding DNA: TGTGCCACCAGCAGAAGGGGGGACAGGGGGCCTTATAATTCACCCCTCCACTTT. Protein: CATSRRGDRGPYNSPLHF.